This T cell receptor (beta chain) was identified during a study of identical twins. TCRdb recomputed calls from the 5' RACE reads with MiXCR, one row per CDR3 protein. The data show around 1.7 million distinct CDR3 sequences, roughly a third seen once. CDR1 is DFQATT, CDR2 SNEGSKA, per germline (reference sequence). V was clipped by 7 bases and J by 4 bases, with 13 bases between them. This CDR3 is 12 amino acids long. In every case, the donor was a healthy Caucasian. Sample: cord blood. The genes are TRBV20-1 and TRBJ1-2, with D possibly TRBD1 on 6 matching bases. The source of this sequence is a newborn girl in good health. CDR3: CSDWGAPYGYTF. The DNA of the CDR3 is TGCAGTGATTGGGGGGCCCCCTATGGCTACACCTTC.